This TCR beta chain emerged from a study of cytomegalovirus exposure and HLA in healthy donors. The PCR had 60 Vbeta and 13 Jbeta primers. Some clones are missing from TCRdb's copy, which holds only in-frame ones; the method was immunoSEQ multiplex PCR. Among more than 85,000 clones listed, approximately 63% were seen once. This clone was detected a few times. Germline CDR1 is SGHAT and CDR2 is FQDESV (reference sequence). J gave up 4 bases and V 1 base, and 10 bases lay outside the gene matches. CDR3 size: 17 residues. The chain employs TRBV11-1 and TRBJ2-5; 9 nucleotides line up with TRBD2. The source of this sequence is a woman aged 30 to 39 in good health and CMV-seronegative. Input material: PBMCs. Here the CDR3 reads CASSLGFLAGRRETQYF. The DNA for the CDR3 is TGTGCCAGCAGCTTAGGTTTCCTAGCGGGAAGGCGAGAGACCCAGTACTTC.